Below, one T cell receptor (beta chain) is given with its context. No antigen is known for it. No base quality values were provided; no much bigger clone lies one nucleotide off. TCRbeta CDR3 regions were amplified from genomic DNA by means of the immunoSEQ Assay, a bias-controlled multiplex PCR. The authors processed their data as follows. The number of nucleated cells in each sample was estimated from the amplification of reference gene primers within the assay. To quantify the absolute abundance of each unique TCRbeta CDR3 rearrangement, sequence reads were collapsed and filtered. For each sample, productive Simpson clonality was calculated as the square root of Simpson's diversity index over productive rearrangements. Not all clones reach the TCRdb copy of this immuneACCESS table, which keeps in-frame sequences only. Checked studies attribute under half of the gap to unresolved V genes and leave the rest unexplained. The DNA gave D and trimming, while V, J and clone size come from that table. The sample table shows approximately 54,000 clones, and approximately 80% are seen once. The leading ten clones occupy about 5.3% of the sample.

The data derive from a study of blood T cell repertoires in COVID-19 (dated by TCRdb to 2020 to 2021). Study-wide context: Samples covering the acute and convalescent phases of COVID-19 were provided by collaborators in the United States, Italy and Spain. The sample metadata nearly always contained a de-identified subject ID, COVID-19 status, age in years and sex. The dataset comprised deeply sampled blood TCRbeta repertoires from subjects exposed to, actively infected with, or recovered from COVID-19. The material from the prospective study consisted of cDNA or gDNA derived from T cells, B-cell-depleted T cells, or PBMCs. The samples were drawn from the first 160 participants of the ongoing ImmuneRACE study and from 950 to 1,500 subjects provided by 6 global collaborators. The repertoires were released in a freely available public database meant as a resource for research on the immune response to SARS-CoV-2. HLA class I and class II types, where available, came from metadata supplied by the sample provider rather than from assay-based typing. General findings and caveats noted by the study authors: The quantity of clinical and demographic metadata differed by source and by participant and was supplied without curation.

Whole blood was collected in K2EDTA tubes by collaborating institutions according to the institutions' own protocols. Collaborator samples were shipped for TCRbeta analysis as frozen whole blood, isolated PBMCs, or DNA extracted from either sample type. The CDR3 goes from the cysteine to the phenylalanine over 13 residues. Only the CDR3 part of the read is kept: 39 bases, read in frame from the first base. Clipping removes 3 bases from V and 3 bases from J, with 4 as the unmatched junction base count. CDR1 GTSNPN and CDR2 SVGIG are derived from the germline V gene (reference sequence). The chain joins TRBV30 to TRBJ1-1; TRBD1 fits 7 bases in the junction. Sequenced: peripheral blood. This clonotype was sampled from an older woman with acute or convalescent COVID-19. The DNA reads TGTGCCTGGAGGACAGGGAAATACACTGAAGCTTTCTTT. Its protein reads: CAWRTGKYTEAFF.